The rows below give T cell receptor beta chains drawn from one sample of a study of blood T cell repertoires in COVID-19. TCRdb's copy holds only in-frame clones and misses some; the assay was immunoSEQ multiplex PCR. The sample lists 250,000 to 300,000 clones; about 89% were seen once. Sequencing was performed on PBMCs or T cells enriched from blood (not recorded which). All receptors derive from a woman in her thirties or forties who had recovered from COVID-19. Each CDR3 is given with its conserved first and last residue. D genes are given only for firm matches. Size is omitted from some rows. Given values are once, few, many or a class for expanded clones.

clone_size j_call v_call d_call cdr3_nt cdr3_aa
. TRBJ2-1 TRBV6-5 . TGTGCCAGCAGTTACAGCGAGGGCAATGAGCAGTTCTTC CASSYSEGNEQFF
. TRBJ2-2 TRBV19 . TGTGCCAGTAAGACCCGGGCCGGGGAGCTGTTTTTT CASKTRAGELFF
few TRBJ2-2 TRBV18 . TGTGCCAGCTCACTGACAAATACGAACACCGGGGAGCTGTTTTTT CASSLTNTNTGELFF
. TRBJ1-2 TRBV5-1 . TGCGCCAGCAGCTTGGGACAGCTCTATGGCTACACCTTC CASSLGQLYGYTF
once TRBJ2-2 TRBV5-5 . TGTGCCAGCAGCCGACTCAGGGGTGACACCGGGGAGCTGTTTTTT CASSRLRGDTGELFF
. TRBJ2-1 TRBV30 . TGTGCCTGGACCCGGGGGGCGCGGGTCGAGCAGTTCTTC CAWTRGARVEQFF
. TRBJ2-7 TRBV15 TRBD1 TGTGCCACCAGCAGGCGGACAGGAACACCCTACGAGCAGTACTTC CATSRRTGTPYEQYF
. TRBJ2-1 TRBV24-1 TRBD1 TGTGCCACCAGTAAGGGGGCGAATGAGCAGTTCTTC CATSKGANEQFF
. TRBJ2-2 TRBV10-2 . TGCGCCAGCAGACAGAACGGGGAGCTGTTTTTT CASRQNGELFF
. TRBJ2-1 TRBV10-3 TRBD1 TGTGCCATCAGTGTAGGGTTGACAGGGAAGTTCTTC CAISVGLTGKFF
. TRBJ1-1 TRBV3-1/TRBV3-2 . TGTGCCAGCAGCCCTCTCCCAGGGGCGATCACTGAAGCTTTCTTT CASSPLPGAITEAFF
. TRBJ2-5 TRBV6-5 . TGTGCCAGCAGACAGCAGGGTCAAGGTCAGACCCAGTACTTC CASRQQGQGQTQYF
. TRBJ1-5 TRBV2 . TGTGCCAGCAAGGGCGGGGGTGGTGGACCCCAGCATTTT CASKGGGGGPQHF
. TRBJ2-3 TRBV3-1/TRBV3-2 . TGTGCCAGCGGACACACAGATACGCAGTATTTT CASGHTDTQYF
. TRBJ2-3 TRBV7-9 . TGTGCCAGCAGCGGAACAGGTTCCACCGATACGCAGTATTTT CASSGTGSTDTQYF
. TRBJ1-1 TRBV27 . TGTGCCAGCAGTTTCCTCGGGCGGGGGAACACTGAAGCTTTCTTT CASSFLGRGNTEAFF
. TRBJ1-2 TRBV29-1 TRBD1 TGCAGCGTCACAGGGGGTTGGGACTATGGCTACACCTTC CSVTGGWDYGYTF
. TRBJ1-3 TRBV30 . TGTGCCTGGAGTGCACAGGTCGCGACTGGAAACACCATATATTTT CAWSAQVATGNTIYF
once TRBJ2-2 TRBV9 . TGTGCCAGCAGCGTAAGTCCTACCTACACCGGGGAGCTGTTTTTT CASSVSPTYTGELFF
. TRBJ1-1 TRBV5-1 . TGCGCCAGCAGCTTGATGAGTAACACTGAAGCTTTCTTT CASSLMSNTEAFF
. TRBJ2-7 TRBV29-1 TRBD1 TGCAGCGTTAAAACCGGGACAGGGGGCGTCTACGAGCAGTACTTC CSVKTGTGGVYEQYF
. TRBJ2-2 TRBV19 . TGTGCCAGTAGTATCAGGGCAGGTTCGAACACCGGGGAGCTGTTTTTT CASSIRAGSNTGELFF
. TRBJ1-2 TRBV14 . TGTGCCAGCAGCCTCCGACGCTTATCCCAGGGGCCGGGGAGCTATGGCTACACCTTC CASSLRRLSQGPGSYGYTF
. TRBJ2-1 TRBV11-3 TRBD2 TGTGCCAGCAGCCCCCGGACTAGCGGGCCCTTCAATGAGCAGTTCTTC CASSPRTSGPFNEQFF
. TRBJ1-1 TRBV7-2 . TGTGCCAGCAGCTCACGACAAAGGGGAACTGAAGCTTTCTTT CASSSRQRGTEAFF
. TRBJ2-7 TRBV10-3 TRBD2 TGTGCCATCAGGGGGACTAGCGGTCGGTACGAGCAGTACTTC CAIRGTSGRYEQYF
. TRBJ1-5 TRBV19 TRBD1 TGTGCCAGTAGTTCCCGACAGGGGGCGCAGCCCCAGCATTTT CASSSRQGAQPQHF
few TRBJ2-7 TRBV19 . TGTGCCAGTGGCCAAGCGGGCTACGAGCAGTACTTC CASGQAGYEQYF
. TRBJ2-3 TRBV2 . TGTGCCAGCAGTGCCACTCGAGGGAACACAGATACGCAGTATTTT CASSATRGNTDTQYF
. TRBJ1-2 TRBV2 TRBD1 TGTGCCAGCAGTGGGGACAGGAACTATGGCTACACCTTC CASSGDRNYGYTF
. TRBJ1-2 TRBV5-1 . TGCGCCAGCAGCTTGTTGCGGGGAAACTATGGCTACACCTTC CASSLLRGNYGYTF
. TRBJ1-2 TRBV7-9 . TGTGCCAGCAGCTTGGACAGTACCCTTTATGGCTACACCTTC CASSLDSTLYGYTF
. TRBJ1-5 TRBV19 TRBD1 TGTGCCAGTAGTATATTAAGAAGGGGACAGTTCCGCAATCAGCCCCAGCATTTT CASSILRRGQFRNQPQHF
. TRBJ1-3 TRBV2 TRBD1 TGTGCCGGGAGAGACAGGGCCACAACCTCTGGAAACACCATATATTTT CAGRDRATTSGNTIYF
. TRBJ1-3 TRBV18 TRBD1 TGTGCCAGCTCACCGGCAGGGGGTTATGTGAACACCATATATTTT CASSPAGGYVNTIYF
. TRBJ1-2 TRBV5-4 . TGTGCCAGCAGCTTGGAAACAGGGCATGGCTACACCTTC CASSLETGHGYTF
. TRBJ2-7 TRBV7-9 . TGTGCCAGCACCCTTGGGCGGGGTGAGCAGTACTTC CASTLGRGEQYF
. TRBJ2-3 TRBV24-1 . TGTGCCACCAGTGATCCCAGGCAGGGGATGGATACGCAGTATTTT CATSDPRQGMDTQYF
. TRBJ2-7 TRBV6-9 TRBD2 TGTGCCAGGAGCCCGGGGGGGCCGATTGAGGACGAGCAGTACTTC CARSPGGPIEDEQYF
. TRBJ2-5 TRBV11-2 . TGTGCCAGCAGCTTCAACAGAAAAGAGACCCAGTACTTC CASSFNRKETQYF
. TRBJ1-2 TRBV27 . TGTGCCAGCAGTTTAAGAGCAGGGACTTTTTACTATGGCTACACCTTC CASSLRAGTFYYGYTF
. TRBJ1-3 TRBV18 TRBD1 TGTGCCAGCTCACCAAGGGACAGGGTTTTTGGCACCATATATTTT CASSPRDRVFGTIYF
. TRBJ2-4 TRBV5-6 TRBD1 TGTGCCAGCAGCTCAATCAGGGGGCTGAAGAAAAACATTCAGTACTTC CASSSIRGLKKNIQYF
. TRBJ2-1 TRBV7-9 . TGTGCCAGCAGCTTCCGGAGGGACAATGAGCAGTTCTTC CASSFRRDNEQFF
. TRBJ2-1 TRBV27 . TGTGCCAGCAGTTTACTCCGGTACAATGAGCAGTTCTTC CASSLLRYNEQFF
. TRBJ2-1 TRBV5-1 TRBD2 TGCGCCAGCAGCTTGGCGGGGGGGCCTGTCGATGAGCAGTTCTTC CASSLAGGPVDEQFF
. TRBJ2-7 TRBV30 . TGTGCCTGGAGTCCCAGGGCCTCCTACGAGCAGTACTTC CAWSPRASYEQYF
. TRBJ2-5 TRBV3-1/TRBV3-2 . TGTGCCAGCAGCCAAAACGGAGTCGGGGAGACCCAGTACTTC CASSQNGVGETQYF
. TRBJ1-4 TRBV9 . TGTGCCAGCAGCGTAAATCCGGGGGGGACTAATGAAAAACTGTTTTTT CASSVNPGGTNEKLFF
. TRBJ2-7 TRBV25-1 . TGTGCCAGCACTTCAGCGAACTACGAGCAGTACTTC CASTSANYEQYF
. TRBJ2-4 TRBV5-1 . TGCGCCAGCAGCGCACAGGTAGCCAAAAACATTCAGTACTTC CASSAQVAKNIQYF
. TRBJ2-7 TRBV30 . TGTGCCTGGAGTACTATGGCATACGAGCAGTACTTC CAWSTMAYEQYF
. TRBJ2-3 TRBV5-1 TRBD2 TGCGCCAGCAGCTTGGCCGGCGGGAGGACCTCTAGCACAGATACGCAGTATTTT CASSLAGGRTSSTDTQYF
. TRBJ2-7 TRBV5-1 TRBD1 TGCGCCAGCAGCTCGAGGACAGGGGATTACTACGAGCAGTACTTC CASSSRTGDYYEQYF
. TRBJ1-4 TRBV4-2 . TGTGCCAGCAGCCCTACCCCGGGACTGAGTAATGAAAAACTGTTTTTT CASSPTPGLSNEKLFF
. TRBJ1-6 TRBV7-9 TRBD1 TGTGCCAGCAGCAATTCAGACAGGGTGTCCTCCTATAATTCACCCCTCCACTTT CASSNSDRVSSYNSPLHF
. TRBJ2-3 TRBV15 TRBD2 TGTGCCACCAGCAACTCCGGGAAGAGACTAGCCGGAGGGGATACGCAGTATTTT CATSNSGKRLAGGDTQYF
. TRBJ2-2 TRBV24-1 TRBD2 TGTGCCACCAGTGAAGGACTAGCGGGGGGCACCGGGGAGCTGTTTTTT CATSEGLAGGTGELFF
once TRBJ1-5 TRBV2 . TGTGCCAGCAACAGGGACAGCAATCAGCCCCAGCATTTT CASNRDSNQPQHF